This T cell receptor (beta chain) appears in the sequencing data of a study of control samples from healthy donors and cancer patients. CDR3 length equals 16 residues. The V gene end was trimmed by 6 bases and the J gene end by 4 bases; junction bases not matched to a gene: 11. Germline CDR1 reads LGHDT; CDR2 reads YNNKEL (reference sequence). Sequencing was performed with immunoSEQ multiplex PCR; in TCRdb, only in-frame clones are kept and a portion is missing. Here the sample spans roughly 150,000 clones, over 85% being singletons. The source is a man aged 45 to 65 in good health. The chain joins TRBV3-1 (or the pseudogene TRBV3-2) to TRBJ2-2, with 7 bases fitting TRBD1. Material for sequencing was blood. Here the CDR3 DNA reads TGTGCCAGCAGTGGTACCGGGACAGTGTCCACCGGGGAGCTGTTTTTT. It codes for CASSGTGTVSTGELFF.